This T cell receptor (beta chain) was identified during a study of blood T cell repertoires in COVID-19. In the study overall: From the United States, Italy and Spain came samples of acute and convalescent COVID-19. PBMCs, B-cell-depleted T cells, or T cells were the source of the cDNA or gDNA that made up the material.

Germline V CDR1 and CDR2: SNHLY, FYNNEI. With 4 bases clipped from V and 3 bases from J, the junction kept 0 bases outside the gene matches. The CDR3 runs to 12 residues. As processed by the authors: Researchers report that nucleated cell counts were estimated from reference gene primer amplification. TCRdb's table, derived via immunoSEQ multiplex PCR, lists solely in-frame clones and lacks some. The D gene and trimming were derived from the DNA, and the V and J assignments and clone size from that table. The sample consists of about 190,000 clones, approximately 79% of them appearing once. The receptor was isolated from a man aged 45 to 65 who had recovered from COVID-19. The sample was peripheral blood. The chain is built from TRBV2 and TRBJ2-7, with TRBD2 identical over 7 bases. CDR3 sequence (DNA): TGTGCCAGCAGTGGGACTAGCTACGAGCAGTACTTC. This translates into CASSGTSYEQYF.